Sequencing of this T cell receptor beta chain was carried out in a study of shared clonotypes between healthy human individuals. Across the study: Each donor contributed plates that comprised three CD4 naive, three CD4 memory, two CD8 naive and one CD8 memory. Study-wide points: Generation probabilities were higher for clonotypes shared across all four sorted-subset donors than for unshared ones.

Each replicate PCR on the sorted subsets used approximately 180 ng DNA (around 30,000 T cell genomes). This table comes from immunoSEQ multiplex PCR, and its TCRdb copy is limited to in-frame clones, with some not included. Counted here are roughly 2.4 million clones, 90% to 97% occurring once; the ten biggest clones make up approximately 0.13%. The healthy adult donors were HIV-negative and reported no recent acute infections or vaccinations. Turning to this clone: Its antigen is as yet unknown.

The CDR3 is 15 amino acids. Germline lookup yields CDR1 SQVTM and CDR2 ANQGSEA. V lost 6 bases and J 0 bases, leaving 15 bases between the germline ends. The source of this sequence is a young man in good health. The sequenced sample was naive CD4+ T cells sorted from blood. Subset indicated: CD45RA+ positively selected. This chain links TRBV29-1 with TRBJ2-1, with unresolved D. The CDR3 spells CSVAVGLSSYNEQFF. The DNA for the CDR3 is TGCAGCGTGGCGGTTGGGTTGAGCTCCTACAATGAGCAGTTCTTC.